These 21 T cell receptor beta chains share one sample of origin, sequenced in a study of cytomegalovirus exposure and HLA in healthy donors. Clones were read by immunoSEQ multiplex PCR, and TCRdb kept only the in-frame ones, dropping some. This sample has roughly 300,000 clones, with around 90% found just once. Sequences were obtained from PBMCs. These receptors all come from a woman aged 25 to 45 in good health and CMV-seropositive.

J is TRBJ2-1 and V is TRBV6-7, with no clear D. TRBV6-7 counts as an open reading frame of uncertain function. The CDR3 sequence is 15 residues long. The germline V and J ends were trimmed by 6 bases and 2 bases, with 14 bases remaining between them. Written as DNA, the CDR3 is TGTGCCAGCAGACGCTCCCTAGTTACCTACAATGAGCAGTTCTTC. It translates to CASRRSLVTYNEQFF.

This chain joins TRBV7-9 and TRBJ2-7; TRBD1 matches at 7 bases. Unmatched junction bases numbered 5, after V lost 5 bases and J lost 4 bases. This CDR3 is built from 13 residues. Germline CDR1 is SEHNR and CDR2 is FQNEAQ (reference sequence). Here the CDR3 reads CASSGDRVYEQYF. The CDR3 DNA is TGTGCCAGCAGCGGAGACAGGGTATACGAGCAGTACTTC.

The count of this clone is one. The genes are TRBV30 and TRBJ1-5; 7 nucleotides align to TRBD1. Unmatched junction bases numbered 4, after V lost 2 bases and J lost 0 bases. Germline CDR1 reads GTSNPN; CDR2 reads SVGIG (reference sequence). This CDR3 is 15 amino acids long. The CDR3 reads CAWSTGTVSNQPQHF. As DNA, the CDR3 is TGTGCCTGGAGTACCGGGACAGTTAGCAATCAGCCCCAGCATTTT.

The genes are TRBV6-5 and TRBJ2-3; D remains ambiguous. The length of the CDR3 is 14 residues. Trimming took 0 bases from V and 4 from J, leaving 8 bases between them. CDR1 MNHEY and CDR2 SVGAGI come from the germline V gene. The CDR3 loop is CASSYSGRADTQYF. The CDR3 DNA is TGTGCCAGCAGTTACTCCGGAAGGGCAGATACGCAGTATTTT.

This clone was seen a single time. The rearrangement joins TRBV19 to TRBJ2-7, with 8 positions matching TRBD1. This CDR3 is built from 15 residues. The V gene's germline CDR1 is LNHDA and CDR2 SQIVND (reference sequence). The junction had 4 bases not matched to a gene; V was cut back by 0 bases and J by 3 bases. CDR3 residues: CASSIEATGVYEQYF. The CDR3 DNA is TGTGCCAGTAGTATAGAAGCGACAGGGGTCTACGAGCAGTACTTC.

V and J are TRBV28 and TRBJ2-1, with D tentatively TRBD2 (5 bases). Germline V gene data show CDR1 as MDHEN and CDR2 as SYDVKM. The CDR3 has 14 amino acids. Trimming took off 2 bases at V and 5 bases at J, with 10 bases between the two ends. CDR3 region: CASSLLARHNEQFF. The DNA for the CDR3 is TGTGCCAGCAGTTTACTAGCCCGGCACAATGAGCAGTTCTTC.

The chain carries TRBV6-6 and TRBJ2-1, with TRBD2 matching over 8 bases. Germline V gene data show CDR1 as MNHNY and CDR2 as SVGAGI (reference sequence). The CDR3 totals 15 residues. Unmatched junction bases numbered 12, after V lost 9 bases and J lost 5 bases. CDR3 amino acids: CASRDRVAGHNEQFF. The CDR3, as DNA: TGTGCCAGTCGAGATCGGGTAGCGGGACACAATGAGCAGTTCTTC.

This clone appeared a few times. The genes are TRBV4-2 and TRBJ1-2; D gene ambiguous. This CDR3 is built from 15 residues. V shed 0 bases and J shed 7 bases, with 15 bases lying between them. Germline V gene lookup returns CDR1 LGHNA and CDR2 YNFKEQ. The CDR3 is CASSQDLRVEVGYTF. CDR3 sequence (DNA): TGTGCCAGCAGCCAAGACTTAAGGGTTGAGGTTGGCTACACCTTC.

The rearrangement links TRBV2 to TRBJ2-1, with a tentative D call TRBD2 (7 bases). Trimming took 4 bases from V and 6 from J, leaving 16 bases between them. The CDR3 sequence is 15 residues long. Germline V gene data show CDR1 as SNHLY and CDR2 as FYNNEI. CDR3 sequence (DNA): TGTGCCAGCAGTGTGGACCCGGGGGGCCTCAATGAGCAGTTCTTC. It yields the protein CASSVDPGGLNEQFF.

The chain couples TRBV5-1 to TRBJ1-6, with D maybe TRBD1 (6 bases). The CDR3 is made up of 14 amino acids. Germline CDR1 is SGHRS and CDR2 is YFSETQ. Trimming shortened V by 3 bases and J by 6 bases, and 10 bases separated the two germline ends. CDR3 bases: TGCGCCAGCAGCTGGGACACTAGTAATTCACCCCTCCACTTT. Protein: CASSWDTSNSPLHF.

This clone was detected once. J is TRBJ2-7 and V is TRBV4-2; D uncertain. The CDR3 has 18 residues. Germline V lookup: CDR1 LGHNA, CDR2 YNFKEQ. Deletions cut 1 base from V and 3 bases from J, with 22 bases between. CDR3 in amino acids: CASSQVISDGALIYEQYF. The DNA of the CDR3 is TGTGCCAGCAGCCAAGTAATCTCGGACGGAGCGCTGATCTACGAGCAGTACTTC.

The V and J genes are TRBV2 and TRBJ1-6; maybe TRBD1 (6 bases). The CDR3 consists of 16 residues. Germline assignment: CDR1 SNHLY and CDR2 FYNNEI. Deletions cut 0 bases from V and 10 bases from J, with 16 bases between. For the CDR3, the DNA is TGTGCCAGCAGTGAAGCGCTCGGGGGGCAGGGCTCACCCCTCCACTTT. Its protein is CASSEALGGQGSPLHF.

The chain couples TRBV4-3 to TRBJ2-3, with D hard to call. The CDR3 length is 14 residues. Trimming removed 0 bases at V and 3 bases at J, with 7 bases between. The V gene's germline CDR1 is LGHNA and CDR2 YSLEER. The CDR3 coding sequence is TGCGCCAGCAGCCAAGATCAGAGGACAGATACGCAGTATTTT. It codes for CASSQDQRTDTQYF.

The chain couples TRBV10-3 to TRBJ2-2, with D tentatively TRBD1 or TRBD2 (5 bases each). This CDR3 has 14 residues. The ends were cut back, 6 bases at V and 4 bases at J, with 12 bases in the middle. Germline values: CDR1 ENHRY, CDR2 SYGVKD. CDR3 coding DNA: TGTGCCATCAGGAAAACAGGAGGCACCGGGGAGCTGTTTTTT. Translating gives CAIRKTGGTGELFF.

The gene calls are TRBV30 and TRBJ2-3, with 11 bases that match TRBD1. With V trimmed by 1 base and J by 4 bases, 4 bases remained unmatched. Germline assignment: CDR1 GTSNPN and CDR2 SVGIG (reference sequence). The CDR3 extends over 15 amino acids. In DNA form, the CDR3 reads TGTGCCTGGAGTGCCGGGACAGGGGGACCAGATACGCAGTATTTT. Encoded protein: CAWSAGTGGPDTQYF.

J is TRBJ2-7 and V is TRBV7-2, with 10 positions matching TRBD2. The CDR3 length is 15 residues. V shed 5 bases and J 2 bases; nucleotides not matched to a gene: 6. Germline V gene lookup returns CDR1 SGHTA and CDR2 FQGNSA. CDR3 protein: CASSRRTSGTYEQYF. The DNA of the CDR3 is TGTGCCAGCAGCCGACGGACTAGCGGTACCTACGAGCAGTACTTC.

This clone has only one observation. The chain recombines TRBV11-3 with TRBJ1-1; D not resolved. Germline loops: CDR1 SGHNT, CDR2 YENEEA. CDR3 length: 13 residues. Between the trimmed V and J ends, which lost 4 bases and 0 bases, there was a span of 6 bases. CDR3 protein: CASSYGVNTEAFF. Here the CDR3 DNA reads TGTGCCAGCAGCTACGGAGTGAACACTGAAGCTTTCTTT.

The V call is TRBV14, the J call TRBJ1-6, with 9 positions matching TRBD1. The ends lost 0 bases at V and 9 bases at J; junction bases unmatched: 9. Germline V gene sequence: CDR1 SGHDN, CDR2 FVKESK. The length of the CDR3 is 17 residues. CDR3 residues: CASSQDPGGTGSSPLHF. CDR3 DNA: TGTGCCAGCAGCCAAGACCCCGGGGGGACAGGGTCTTCACCCCTCCACTTT.

The J gene is TRBJ1-5, the V gene TRBV6-5; D gene uncertain. V dropped 2 bases and J dropped 4 bases, with 6 bases sitting between them. The CDR3 has 13 residues. The germline gives CDR1 MNHEY, CDR2 SVGAGI. CDR3 DNA: TGTGCCAGCAGTTACGGTTTAAATCAGCCCCAGCATTTT. This encodes CASSYGLNQPQHF.

The chain joins TRBV7-2 to TRBJ2-5, with D maybe TRBD2 (5 bases). CDR3 length: 15 amino acids. The germline V gene encodes CDR1 SGHTA and CDR2 FQGNSA. The V and J ends lost 4 bases and 0 bases respectively, with 12 bases between them. The CDR3 nucleotides read TGTGCCAGCAGCTGGTTCGCCGGGGACCAAGAGACCCAGTACTTC. Translated: CASSWFAGDQETQYF.

The J gene is TRBJ2-3, the V gene TRBV6-1; unclear D gene. Trimming shortened V by 8 bases and J by 0 bases, and 6 bases separated the two germline ends. Germline V gene sequence: CDR1 MNHNS, CDR2 SASEGT. The CDR3 length is 12 residues. The DNA of the CDR3 is TGTGCCAGCTTGGGGAGCACAGATACGCAGTATTTT. It yields the protein CASLGSTDTQYF.